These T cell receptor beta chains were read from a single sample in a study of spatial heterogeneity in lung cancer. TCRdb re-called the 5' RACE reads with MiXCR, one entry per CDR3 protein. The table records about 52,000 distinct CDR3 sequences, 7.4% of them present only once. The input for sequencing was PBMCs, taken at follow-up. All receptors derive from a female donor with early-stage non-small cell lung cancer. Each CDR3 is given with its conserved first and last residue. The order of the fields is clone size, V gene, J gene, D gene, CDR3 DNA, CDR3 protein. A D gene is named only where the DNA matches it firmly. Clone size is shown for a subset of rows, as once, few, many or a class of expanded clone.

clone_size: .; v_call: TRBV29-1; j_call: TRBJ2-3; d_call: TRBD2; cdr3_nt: TGCAGCGTTGAAGCAGGGCGGGGGACGGTGGATACGCAGTATTTT; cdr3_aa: CSVEAGRGTVDTQYF
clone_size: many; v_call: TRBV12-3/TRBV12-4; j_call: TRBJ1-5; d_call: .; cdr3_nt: TGTGCCAGCAGTTCCTATAGCAATCAGCCCCAGCATTTT; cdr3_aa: CASSSYSNQPQHF
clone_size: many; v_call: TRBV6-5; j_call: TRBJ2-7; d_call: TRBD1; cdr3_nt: TGTGCCAGCAGTTACTCACGAGGACAGGCGGGTGAGCAGTACTTC; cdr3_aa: CASSYSRGQAGEQYF
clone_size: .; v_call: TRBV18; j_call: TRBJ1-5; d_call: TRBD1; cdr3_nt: TGTGCCAGCTCACCCAACCCCGGGACAGCCGGTCAGCCCCAGCATTTT; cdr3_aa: CASSPNPGTAGQPQHF
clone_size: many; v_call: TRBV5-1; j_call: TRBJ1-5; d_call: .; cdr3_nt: TGCGCCAGCAGCTTGGAAGAGGGGAGCAATCAGCCCCAGCATTTT; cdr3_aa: CASSLEEGSNQPQHF
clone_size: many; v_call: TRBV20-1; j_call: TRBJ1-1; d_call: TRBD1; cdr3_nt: TGCAGTGCTAGAGGCAACAGGGGACCTCTGAAAGCTTTCTTT; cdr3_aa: CSARGNRGPLKAFF
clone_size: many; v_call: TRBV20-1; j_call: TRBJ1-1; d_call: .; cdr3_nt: TGCAGTGCTAGCGGCGGTGCAGGCACTGAAGCTTTCTTT; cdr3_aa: CSASGGAGTEAFF
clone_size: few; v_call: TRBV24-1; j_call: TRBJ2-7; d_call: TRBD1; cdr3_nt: TGTGCCACCAGTGATCCTGGGACAGGGTCGTACGAGCAGTACTTC; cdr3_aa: CATSDPGTGSYEQYF
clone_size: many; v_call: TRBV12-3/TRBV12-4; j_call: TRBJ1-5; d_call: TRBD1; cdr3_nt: TGTGCCAGCAGTTTAGTACAGGGGGCAATACATCAGCCCCAGCATTTT; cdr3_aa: CASSLVQGAIHQPQHF
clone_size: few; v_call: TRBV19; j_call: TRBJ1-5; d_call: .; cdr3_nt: TGTGCCAGTAGTATAGTTCCGCAGGGGCGAAATCAGCCCCAGCATTTT; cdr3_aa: CASSIVPQGRNQPQHF
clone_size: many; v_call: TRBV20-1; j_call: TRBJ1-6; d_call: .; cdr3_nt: TGCAGTGCTAGACGGTACAATTCACCCCTCCACTTT; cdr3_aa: CSARRYNSPLHF
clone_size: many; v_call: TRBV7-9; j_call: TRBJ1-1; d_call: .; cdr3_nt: TGTGCCAGCAGCCCGACGGTGAACACTGAAGCTTTCTTT; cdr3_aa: CASSPTVNTEAFF
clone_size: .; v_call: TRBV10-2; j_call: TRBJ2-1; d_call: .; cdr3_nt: TGCGCCAGCGCAGGGGACAATGAGCAGTTCTTC; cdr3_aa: CASAGDNEQFF
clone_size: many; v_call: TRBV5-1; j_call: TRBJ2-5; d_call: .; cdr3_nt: TGCGCCAGCAGCTTGGATACAGGCCTAAAGACCCAGTACTTC; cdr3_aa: CASSLDTGLKTQYF
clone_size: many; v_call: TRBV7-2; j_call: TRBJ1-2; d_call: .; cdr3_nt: TGTGCCAGCAGCTTAGAGTCAGGATTGGGTATTGGCTACACCTTC; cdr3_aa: CASSLESGLGIGYTF
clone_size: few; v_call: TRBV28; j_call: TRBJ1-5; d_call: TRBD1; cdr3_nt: TGTGCCAGCAGAAATTTATACTCCGGGACAGGGCACAATAGCAATCAGCCCCAGCATTTT; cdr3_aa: CASRNLYSGTGHNSNQPQHF
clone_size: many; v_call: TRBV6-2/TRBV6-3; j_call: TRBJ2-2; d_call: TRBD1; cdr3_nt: TGTGCCAGCAGTAGGGGGCTTGACACCGGGGAGCTGTTTTTT; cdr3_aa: CASSRGLDTGELFF
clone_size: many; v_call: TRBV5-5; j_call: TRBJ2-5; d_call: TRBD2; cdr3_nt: TGTGCCAGCAGCTTACTAGCGGTTCAAGAGACCCAGTACTTC; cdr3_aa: CASSLLAVQETQYF
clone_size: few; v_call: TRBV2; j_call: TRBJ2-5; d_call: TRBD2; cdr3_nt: TGTGCCAGCAGTGAAAGGTTTGGTAGCGGGGGGGCCCGAGAGACCCAGTACTTC; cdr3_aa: CASSERFGSGGARETQYF
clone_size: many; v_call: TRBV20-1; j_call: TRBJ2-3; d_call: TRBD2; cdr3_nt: TGCAGTGCGAAGGGGCTAGCGGTCACAGATACGCAGTATTTT; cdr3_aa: CSAKGLAVTDTQYF
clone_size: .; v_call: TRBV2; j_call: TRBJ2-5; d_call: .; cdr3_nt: TGTGCCAGCAGACACATAGGGGAGACCCAGTACTTC; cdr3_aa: CASRHIGETQYF
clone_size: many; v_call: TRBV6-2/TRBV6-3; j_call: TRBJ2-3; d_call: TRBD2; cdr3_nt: TGTGCCAGCAGACCGGGGGGATTCACAGATACGCAGTATTTT; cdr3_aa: CASRPGGFTDTQYF
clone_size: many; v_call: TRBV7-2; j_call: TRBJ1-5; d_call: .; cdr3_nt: TGTGCCAGCAGCTCCGGGCCAAACAGGGCCCAGCATTTT; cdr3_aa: CASSSGPNRAQHF
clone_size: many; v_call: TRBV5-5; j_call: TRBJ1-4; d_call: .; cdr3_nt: TGTGCCAGCAGCCCGGACAGAGGGGCAACTAATGAAAAACTGTTTTTT; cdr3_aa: CASSPDRGATNEKLFF
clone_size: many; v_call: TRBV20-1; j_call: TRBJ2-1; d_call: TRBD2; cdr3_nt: TGCAGTGCTTCCGGACTAGCGGGGGCTACCTCTTACAATGAGCAGTTCTTC; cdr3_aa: CSASGLAGATSYNEQFF
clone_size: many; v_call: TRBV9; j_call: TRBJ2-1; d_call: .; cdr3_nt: TGTGCCAGCAGCGTAGTTCAGGGGCGGCAGTTCTTC; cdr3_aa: CASSVVQGRQFF
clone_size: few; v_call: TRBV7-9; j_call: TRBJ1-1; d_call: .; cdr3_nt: TGTGCCAGCAGGGTTCTAGGTACCACTGAAGCTTTCTTT; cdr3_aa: CASRVLGTTEAFF
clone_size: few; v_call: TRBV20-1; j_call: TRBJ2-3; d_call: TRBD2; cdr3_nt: TGCAGTGCTAGAGGGCAACTAGCGGGTATAGATACGCAGTATTTT; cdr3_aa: CSARGQLAGIDTQYF
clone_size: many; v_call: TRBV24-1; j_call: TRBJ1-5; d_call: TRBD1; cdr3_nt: TGTGCCACCAGTGACCTCCGGGACAGAGTCAATCAGCCCCAGCATTTT; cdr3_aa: CATSDLRDRVNQPQHF
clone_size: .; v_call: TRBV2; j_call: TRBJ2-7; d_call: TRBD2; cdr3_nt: TGTGCCAGCAGTAGGACTAGCGGGGTCTACGAGCAGTACTTC; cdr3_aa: CASSRTSGVYEQYF
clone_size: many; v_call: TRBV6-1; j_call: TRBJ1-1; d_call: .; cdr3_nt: TGTGCCAGCAGTATAACAGGGAACACTGAAGCTTTCTTT; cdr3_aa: CASSITGNTEAFF
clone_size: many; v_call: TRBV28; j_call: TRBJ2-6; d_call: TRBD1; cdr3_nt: TGTGCCAGCAGTGCCTGGACAGGGGATCCCCTAGCAGGGGCCAACGTCCTGACTTTC; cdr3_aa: CASSAWTGDPLAGANVLTF
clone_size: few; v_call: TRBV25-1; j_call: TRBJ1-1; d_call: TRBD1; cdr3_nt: TGTGCCAGCAGTGAAGCAGGGGGCCCATTGAACACTGAAGCTTTCTTT; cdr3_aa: CASSEAGGPLNTEAFF
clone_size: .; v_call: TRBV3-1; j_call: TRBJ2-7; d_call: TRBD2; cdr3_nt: TGTGCCAGCAGCCAAGTGGCTAGCGGGGGGTTTTACGAGCAGTACTTC; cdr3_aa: CASSQVASGGFYEQYF
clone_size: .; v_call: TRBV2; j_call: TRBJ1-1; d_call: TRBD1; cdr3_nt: TGTGCCAGCAGTGTCCGGACAGGAGCAACTGAAGCTTTCTTT; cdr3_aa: CASSVRTGATEAFF
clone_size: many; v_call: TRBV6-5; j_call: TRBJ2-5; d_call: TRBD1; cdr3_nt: TGTGCCAGCAGAATGGGACAGGGACGAGAGACCCAGTACTTC; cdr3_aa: CASRMGQGRETQYF
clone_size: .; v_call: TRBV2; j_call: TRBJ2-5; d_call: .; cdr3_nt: TGTGCCAGCATGAGGCCTAGCGCAACACAAGAGACCCAGTACTTC; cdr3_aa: CASMRPSATQETQYF
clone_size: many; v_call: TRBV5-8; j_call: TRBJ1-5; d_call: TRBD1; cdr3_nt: TGTGCCAGCCGGCAGGGGGGGTACGATCAGCCCCAGCATTTT; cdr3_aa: CASRQGGYDQPQHF